This T cell receptor (beta chain) was identified during a study of blood T cell repertoires in COVID-19. The wider study: The samples span acute and convalescent COVID-19 from the United States, Italy and Spain.

The ends were cut back, 0 bases at V and 2 bases at J, with 14 bases in the middle. The CDR3 totals 16 residues. CDR1 is GTSNPN, CDR2 SVGIG, per germline (reference sequence). Per the study methods: How many nucleated cells were present was estimated from reference gene primer amplification. Measured with immunoSEQ multiplex PCR; TCRdb has only the in-frame clones, and not every one. The V and J calls and the clone size are those of that table, but D and trimming were determined from the DNA. The data hold some 260,000 clones, with over 75% observed a single time. Living in about two dozen US areas, the participants were between roughly 18 and 89 years of age. Cohorts were determined from participant-reported clinical history.

V gene TRBV30 combines with J gene TRBJ1-3; the D is unclear. The TCR was taken from a man in his forties who had recovered from COVID-19. Sequencing used PBMCs or T cells enriched from blood (not recorded which). The CDR3 spells CAWSVGSGLAGNTIYF. The CDR3 DNA reads as TGTGCCTGGAGTGTTGGATCGGGTTTGGCTGGAAACACCATATATTTT.